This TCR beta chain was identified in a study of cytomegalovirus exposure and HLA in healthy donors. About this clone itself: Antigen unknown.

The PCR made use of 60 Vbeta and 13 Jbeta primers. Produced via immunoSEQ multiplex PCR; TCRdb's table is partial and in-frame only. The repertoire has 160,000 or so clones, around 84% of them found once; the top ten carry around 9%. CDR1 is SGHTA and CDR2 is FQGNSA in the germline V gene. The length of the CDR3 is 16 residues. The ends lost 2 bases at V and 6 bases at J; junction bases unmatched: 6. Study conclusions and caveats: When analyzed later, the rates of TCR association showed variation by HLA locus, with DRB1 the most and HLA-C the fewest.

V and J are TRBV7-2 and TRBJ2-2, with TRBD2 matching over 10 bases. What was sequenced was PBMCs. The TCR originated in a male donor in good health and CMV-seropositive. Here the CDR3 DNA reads TGTGCCAGCAGCTTACTCCAGCGGGGGGGCGCCGGGGAGCTGTTTTTT. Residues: CASSLLQRGGAGELFF.